The entry below gives a single T cell receptor beta chain sequence along with its context. Trimming stripped 3 bases from V and 8 bases from J, with 11 bases between. The CDR3 has 13 residues. Per germline, CDR1 SGDLS and CDR2 YYNGEE. The authors' processing: Amplified reference gene primers provided the basis for estimating nucleated cell counts. Sequencing used immunoSEQ multiplex PCR; TCRdb keeps in-frame clones, though not all of them. For V, J and clone size, that table is used; D and trimming come from the DNA. The data hold 85,000 to 90,000 clones, with around 80% observed a single time. The sample belongs to a study of blood T cell repertoires in COVID-19. As for the study in general: The United States, Italy and Spain supplied acute and convalescent COVID-19 samples. From T cells, B-cell-depleted T cells, or PBMCs came the material, which was cDNA or gDNA.

The source of this sequence is a woman over 75 with active or convalescent COVID-19. The chain carries TRBV9 and TRBJ2-2, with D uncertain. The specimen was peripheral blood. The CDR3 DNA reads as TGTGCCAGCAGCGAGAGGCTGGAAGGGGAGCTGTTTTTT. Amino acid sequence: CASSERLEGELFF.